This TCR beta chain was observed in a study of immune evolution from preneoplasia to lung adenocarcinoma. Overall study findings and caveats: Top clone share appeared to fall from AAH through AIS, MIA, adenocarcinoma. Later-stage lesions appeared to have more T cells, more diversity, less clonality.

Patients had resection in Japan or China between about 2013 and 2017. H&E slides confirmed each diagnosis, reviewed by two pathologists independently. Here immunoSEQ multiplex PCR was the method, and the copy in TCRdb shows in-frame clones only, minus some. Among 8,000 to 8,500 clones listed, roughly 79% were seen once. Per the germline V gene, CDR1 is SGDLS and CDR2 is YYNGEE. With V trimmed by 4 bases and J by 5 bases, 8 bases remained unmatched. CDR3 size: 15 residues. This clone was counted only a few times. Its antigen remains unknown. V is TRBV9 and J is TRBJ2-5; 10 bases line up with TRBD2. This receptor was identified in a person in their sixties or seventies with lung adenocarcinoma. Sequenced input: FFPE adjacent normal lung tissue. In DNA form, the CDR3 reads TGTGCCAGCAGCCCGAGCGGGGGGGCCTGGGAGACCCAGTACTTC. As protein: CASSPSGGAWETQYF.